These 12 T cell receptor beta chains were all obtained from the same sample, sequenced in a study of control samples from healthy donors and cancer patients. The table came from immunoSEQ multiplex PCR; TCRdb's copy has only in-frame clones and leaves some out. Among 80,000 or so clones listed, roughly 94% were seen once. Material: blood. The receptors were gathered from a woman aged 40 to 55 in good health.

The chain joins TRBV12-3 or TRBV12-4 to TRBJ2-7; the D is unclear. The CDR3 is 13 amino acids. Between the trimmed V and J ends, which lost 1 base and 4 bases, there was a span of 8 bases. The CDR3 sequence is CASSLGLSYEQYF. CDR3 DNA: TGTGCCAGCAGTTTAGGACTGAGTTACGAGCAGTACTTC.

This chain uses TRBV21-1 with TRBJ2-1; the D call TRBD1 from the table was never checked on the DNA. TRBV21-1 is labeled a pseudogene. This CDR3 contains 17 residues. This CDR3 reads CASSARTFFDRGHEQFF. The DNA for the CDR3 is TGTGCCAGCAGCGCTAGAACATTCTTTGACAGGGGCCATGAGCAGTTCTTC.

The genes are TRBV18 and TRBJ2-5, with D hard to call. Germline lookup yields CDR1 KGHSH and CDR2 LQKENI. Trimming shortened V by 2 bases and J by 3 bases, and 10 bases separated the two germline ends. This CDR3 spans 14 amino acids. CDR3 loop: CASSPRAVEETQYF. The CDR3 bases are TGTGCCAGCTCACCAAGGGCAGTGGAAGAGACCCAGTACTTC. The variable domain in full, with the rest retrieved from reference TRBV18 and TRBJ2-5, is NAGVMQNPRHLVRRRGQEARLRCSPMKGHSHVYWYRQLPEEGLKFMVYLQKENIIDESGMPKERFSAEFPKEGPSILRIQQVVRGDSAAYFCASSPRAVEETQYFGPGTRLLVL.

This rearrangement joins TRBV7-9 to TRBJ2-5; TRBD1 is a possible D gene (5 bases). The CDR3 totals 14 residues. V dropped 2 bases and J dropped 3 bases, with 10 bases sitting between them. CDR1 and CDR2 from the germline V gene are SEHNR and FQNEAQ (reference sequence). Here the CDR3 reads CASSLFQGEETQYF. CDR3 sequence (DNA): TGTGCCAGCAGCTTATTTCAGGGCGAAGAGACCCAGTACTTC. Full variable domain (rest looked up from reference TRBV7-9 and TRBJ2-5): DTGVSQNPRHKITKRGQNVTFRCDPISEHNRLYWYRQTLGQGPEFLTYFQNEAQLEKSRLLSDRFSAERPKGSFSTLEIQRTEQGDSAMYLCASSLFQGEETQYFGPGTRLLVL.

This sequence joins TRBV20-1 and TRBJ2-1; the D is unclear. This CDR3 is 14 amino acids long. Trimming removed 3 bases at V and 1 base at J, with 10 bases between. Germline CDR1 reads DFQATT; CDR2 reads SNEGSKA (reference sequence). CDR3 in amino acids: CSASRLRSYNEQFF. DNA of the CDR3: TGCAGTGCTAGTCGACTTAGGTCCTACAATGAGCAGTTCTTC.

DNA for the CDR3: TGTGCCAGCAGTTTTTTGGACAGGGCTACGTCACCCCTCCACTTT. Protein sequence: CASSFLDRATSPLHF. The chain uses TRBV27 and TRBJ1-6; 8 bases agree with TRBD1. The CDR3 length is 15 residues. Germline loops: CDR1 MNHEY, CDR2 SMNVEV (reference sequence). Germline trimming cut 3 bases from V and 10 bases from J; bases unmatched to any gene: 8.

The chain uses TRBV24-1 and TRBJ1-6; TRBD1 is a possible D gene (6 bases). The V end was cut by 4 bases, the J end by 7 bases, with 10 bases between. Germline V gives CDR1 KGHDR, CDR2 SFDVKD. The CDR3 has 14 amino acids. The CDR3 sequence is CATSDHRDNSPLHF. The CDR3 DNA follows: TGTGCCACCAGTGACCACAGGGACAATTCACCCCTCCACTTT.

The V and J genes are TRBV18 and TRBJ1-5, with D unclear. The CDR3 runs to 12 residues. V lost 2 bases and J 4 bases, leaving 3 bases between the germline ends. Germline CDR1 reads KGHSH; CDR2 reads LQKENI. Here the CDR3 DNA reads TGTGCCAGCTCACCAGGGAATCAGCCCCAGCATTTT. Protein sequence: CASSPGNQPQHF. Complete variable domain (other parts from reference TRBV18 and TRBJ1-5): NAGVMQNPRHLVRRRGQEARLRCSPMKGHSHVYWYRQLPEEGLKFMVYLQKENIIDESGMPKERFSAEFPKEGPSILRIQQVVRGDSAAYFCASSPGNQPQHFGDGTRLSIL.

This clone was picked up one time. The chain carries TRBV19 and TRBJ1-5, with no clear D. The V end lost 6 bases, the J end lost 3 bases, and 9 bases lay between the germline ends. Germline V CDR1 and CDR2: LNHDA, SQIVND (reference sequence). CDR3 size: 13 residues. In DNA form, the CDR3 reads TGTGCCAGTAGGACTGGGGACAATCAGCCCCAGCATTTT. It yields the protein CASRTGDNQPQHF. The whole variable domain, remainder taken from reference TRBV19 and TRBJ1-5, is DGGITQSPKYLFRKEGQNVTLSCEQNLNHDAMYWYRQDPGQGLRLIYYSQIVNDFQKGDIAEGYSVSREKKESFPLTVTSAQKNPTAFYLCASRTGDNQPQHFGDGTRLSIL.

The chain recombines TRBV12-3 or TRBV12-4 with TRBJ1-3; D uncertain. The ends were cut back, 5 bases at V and 0 bases at J, with 2 bases in the middle. CDR3 size: 12 residues. CDR3 nucleotides: TGTGCCAGCAGTCCCTCTGGAAACACCATATATTTT. Its translation: CASSPSGNTIYF.

The chain links TRBV6-1 to TRBJ2-5; 8 bases fit TRBD1. Trimming removed 1 base from V and 2 bases from J; junction bases left unmatched: 3. The germline V gene encodes CDR1 MNHNS and CDR2 SASEGT. The CDR3 consists of 15 residues. The CDR3, as DNA: TGTGCCAGCAGTGAAGGGACAGGGATACAAGAGACCCAGTACTTC. Encoded protein: CASSEGTGIQETQYF.

This clone was found once. DNA for the CDR3: TGTGCCAGCAGTGACATGGGTCAGCCCCAGCATTTT. It yields the protein CASSDMGQPQHF. The V gene is TRBV27, the J gene TRBJ1-5; the D is unclear. Germline CDR1 and CDR2: MNHEY and SMNVEV (reference sequence). CDR3 length equals 12 residues. The germline V and J ends were trimmed by 5 bases and 6 bases, with 8 bases remaining between them.